Listed here are 23 T cell receptor beta chains from one sample, sequenced in a study of STAT5B mutations in CD4+ large granular lymphocyte leukemia (dated by TCRdb to between 2021 and 2022). Library construction relied on the immunoSEQ multiplex PCR assay. Imported from immuneACCESS, the table was reduced by TCRdb to in-frame sequences with V and J called. These copies leave out some clones; in studies compared against another copy, an unresolved V gene accounts for under half, and the cause of the remainder is not known. The table for this sample lists about 33,000 clones; around 74% of them were counted only once. In total, the top ten clones hold approximately 0.29% of the sample. Material for sequencing was CD4+ T cells from blood buffy coats. The receptors were sampled from a human donor in good health.

The gene calls are TRBV28 and TRBJ1-2; TRBD1 agrees at 8 bases. V gave up 6 bases and J gave up 7 bases; unmatched junction bases: 13. The CDR3 consists of 15 residues. Germline loops: CDR1 MDHEN, CDR2 SYDVKM. This chain's CDR3 is CASRDRVLILSGYTF. CDR3 nucleotides: TGTGCCAGCAGGGACAGGGTGTTGATACTTAGTGGCTACACCTTC.

The V call is TRBV4-2, the J call TRBJ2-6; D could derive from TRBD1 or TRBD2 (5 bases each). The V end lost 0 bases, the J end lost 2 bases, and 8 bases lay between the germline ends. Germline CDR1 is LGHNA and CDR2 is YNFKEQ. CDR3 length equals 16 residues. The CDR3 nucleotides read TGTGCCAGCAGCCAAGACAGGGACCCTGGGGCCAACGTCCTGACTTTC. This translates into CASSQDRDPGANVLTF.

In regard to this clone: At one of its ends the junction is not consistent with the germline gene, which may arise from a read error. V and J are TRBV10-3 and TRBJ1-1; TRBD1 agrees at 7 bases. The CDR3 has 14 residues. CDR1 is ENHRY, CDR2 SYGVKD, per germline. CDR3: CAVRQGLLNTEAFF. For the CDR3, the DNA is TGTGCCGTCAGACAGGGACTTTTGAACACTGAAGCTTTCTTT.

The genes are TRBV5-1 and TRBJ2-7; tentatively, D is TRBD1 (5 bases). Germline-derived CDR1 and CDR2 are SGHRS and YFSETQ. V lost 4 bases to trimming and J lost 1 base, with 15 bases between them. The CDR3 extends over 15 amino acids. CDR3 bases: TGCGCCAGCAGCCCAGGGCAGACAAGTTCCTACGAGCAGTACTTC. This translates into CASSPGQTSSYEQYF. Based on the CDR3 plus reference TRBV5-1 and TRBJ2-7, the full variable domain is KAGVTQTPRYLIKTRGQQVTLSCSPISGHRSVSWYQQTPGQGLQFLFEYFSETQRNKGNFPGRFSGRQFSNSRSEMNVSTLELGDSALYLCASSPGQTSSYEQYFGPGTRLTVT.

This clone occurred once. This chain links TRBV7-2 with TRBJ2-1, with 11 bases that match TRBD2. With V trimmed by 0 bases and J by 0 bases, 7 bases remained unmatched. The CDR3 spans 19 residues. Germline V CDR1 and CDR2: SGHTA, FQGNSA. The CDR3 sequence is CASSLALTSGGNSYNEQFF. The CDR3, as DNA: TGTGCCAGCAGCTTAGCGCTAACTAGCGGGGGAAACTCCTACAATGAGCAGTTCTTC.

The chain joins TRBV4-1 to TRBJ1-1; 7 bases align to TRBD1. From germline, CDR1 is MGHRA and CDR2 YSYEKL. The CDR3 has 22 residues. J gave up 6 bases and V 3 bases, and 31 bases lay outside the gene matches. The CDR3 region is CASSQAVVRGSTFKGLAPEAFF. In nucleotides, the CDR3 is TGCGCCAGCAGCCAGGCTGTGGTCAGGGGGTCCACATTTAAGGGGTTGGCCCCTGAAGCTTTCTTT.

V is TRBV4-3 and J is TRBJ2-2; D is perhaps TRBD1 or TRBD2 (6 bases each). Germline V gene sequence: CDR1 LGHNA, CDR2 YSLEER. With 0 bases removed from V and 2 bases from J, the gap between germline ends came to 10 bases. The CDR3 extends over 16 amino acids. The DNA for the CDR3 is TGCGCCAGCAGCCAAGATGTCGGGGGCAACACCGGGGAGCTGTTTTTT. Its protein product is CASSQDVGGNTGELFF.

The chain is built from TRBV6-6 and TRBJ2-1, with TRBD1 matching 9 bases. The CDR3 sequence is 15 residues long. V was clipped by 4 bases and J by 2 bases; unmatched bases: 3. Germline V CDR1 and CDR2: MNHNY, SVGAGI (reference sequence). The CDR3 loop reads CASSLDRGTYNEQFF. The CDR3 bases are TGTGCCAGCAGTTTGGACAGGGGAACCTACAATGAGCAGTTCTTC.

The chain recombines TRBV5-1 with TRBJ2-5; 12 nucleotides agree with TRBD2. Trimming at V came to 4 bases and at J to 4 bases, leaving 11 bases not matched to a gene. Germline CDR1 reads SGHRS; CDR2 reads YFSETQ. The CDR3 is 17 amino acids. CDR3: CASSTASGRGNLETQYF. Here the CDR3 DNA reads TGCGCCAGCAGCACCGCTAGCGGGAGGGGAAACTTAGAGACCCAGTACTTC.

The chain joins TRBV29-1 to TRBJ2-7; TRBD1 matches at 7 bases. V was pared by 0 bases and J by 7 bases, with 6 bases of the junction left unmatched. The CDR3 covers 13 residues. Looked up from germline, CDR1 is SQVTM and CDR2 is ANQGSEA. The CDR3 sequence: CSVEETGVGEQYF. CDR3 sequence (DNA): TGCAGCGTTGAAGAAACAGGGGTGGGTGAGCAGTACTTC.

The genes are TRBV7-9 and TRBJ2-7; tentatively, D is TRBD1 (6 bases). Germline CDR1 reads SEHNR; CDR2 reads FQNEAQ (reference sequence). The CDR3 spans 13 residues. V was cut by 3 bases and J by 7 bases, with 13 bases left in between. CDR3 bases: TGTGCCAGCAGCTTCCAAACAGGGCAGGAGCAGTACTTC. Its protein product is CASSFQTGQEQYF.

The chain employs TRBV7-2 and TRBJ2-1; TRBD2 is a possible D gene (5 bases). Germline lookup yields CDR1 SGHTA and CDR2 FQGNSA. Deletions cut 5 bases from V and 11 bases from J, with 19 bases between. This CDR3 comprises 14 residues. Here the CDR3 DNA reads TGTGCCAGCAGCGCCGGACTGGCTGGAGGTAAGCAGTTCTTC. The encoded protein is CASSAGLAGGKQFF.

This clone was observed once. V and J are TRBV7-2 and TRBJ2-2; D may correspond to TRBD1 or TRBD2 (6 bases each). The germline gives CDR1 SGHTA, CDR2 FQGNSA. V lost 4 bases and J lost 5, with 20 bases in between. CDR3 length: 17 amino acids. This CDR3 is CASSSPSWRGITGELFF. CDR3 sequence (DNA): TGTGCCAGCAGCTCACCCTCGTGGAGGGGGATAACCGGGGAGCTGTTTTTT.

This chain connects TRBV11-3 to TRBJ2-7; either TRBD1 or TRBD2 may fit D (5 bases each). The CDR3 is 14 amino acids. Trimming took off 3 bases at V and 0 bases at J, with 9 bases between the two ends. CDR1 SGHNT and CDR2 YENEEA come from the germline V gene. DNA of the CDR3: TGTGCCAGCAGCTTGGGGCGGGCCTCCTACGAGCAGTACTTC. Translated, it gives CASSLGRASYEQYF.

V usage is TRBV2 and J usage is TRBJ2-1; D call uncertain. Per the germline V gene, CDR1 is SNHLY and CDR2 is FYNNEI. This CDR3 is built from 9 residues. The V and J ends lost 7 bases and 8 bases respectively, with 3 bases between them. CDR3 sequence reads: CASNYEQFF. CDR3 nucleotide sequence: TGTGCCAGCAATTATGAGCAGTTCTTC. Combining the CDR3 with reference TRBV2 and TRBJ2-1 gives the whole variable domain EPEVTQTPSHQVTQMGQEVILRCVPISNHLYFYWYRQILGQKVEFLVSFYNNEISEKSEIFDDQFSVERPDGSNFTLKIRSTKLEDSAMYFCASNYEQFFGPGTRLTVL.

CDR3 in DNA: TGTGCCAGCGGCAGGGGGCCGACCGAGCAGTACTTC. Its protein is CASGRGPTEQYF. The V call is TRBV6-5, the J call TRBJ2-7; 8 bases map to TRBD1. V lost 8 bases and J lost 6; bases outside the gene matches: 6. From germline, CDR1 is MNHEY and CDR2 SVGAGI. CDR3 length: 12 amino acids.

This clone was seen more than once but under ten times. V gene TRBV10-3 combines with J gene TRBJ1-1; possibly TRBD1 for D (5 bases). Trimming removed 6 bases at V and 1 base at J, with 12 bases between. This CDR3 has 14 residues. Germline V CDR1 and CDR2: ENHRY, SYGVKD. CDR3 in amino acids: CAIRWDGENTEAFF. CDR3 in DNA: TGTGCCATCAGATGGGACGGGGAGAACACTGAAGCTTTCTTT.

V is TRBV7-9 and J is TRBJ1-2, with 7 bases identical to TRBD1. V trimming: 5 bases; J trimming: 7 bases; junction bases outside the gene matches: 7. CDR1 is SEHNR, CDR2 FQNEAQ, per germline (reference sequence). The CDR3 extends over 13 amino acids. For the CDR3, the DNA is TGTGCCAGCAGCCCCCGACAGGGAAGTGGCTACACCTTC. The encoded protein is CASSPRQGSGYTF.

V and J are TRBV7-8 and TRBJ1-4, with D possibly TRBD1 on 6 matching bases. This CDR3 region has 14 residues. Per the germline V gene, CDR1 is SGHVS and CDR2 is FQNEAQ. V was clipped by 3 bases and J by 8 bases, with 13 bases between them. CDR3 amino acids: CASSFQGTGEKLFF. The CDR3 nucleotides are TGTGCCAGCAGCTTTCAGGGGACGGGGGAAAAACTGTTTTTT.

The chain carries TRBV19 and TRBJ1-1; D is uncertain. CDR1 and CDR2 from the germline V gene are LNHDA and SQIVND (reference sequence). The CDR3 loop spans 13 amino acids. The germline V and J ends were trimmed by 9 bases and 5 bases, with 16 bases remaining between them. The CDR3 coding sequence is TGTGCCAGCCGGGAGGTGGATAAAACTGAAGCTTTCTTT. Its translation is CASREVDKTEAFF.

The V call is TRBV5-5, the J call TRBJ1-1; D possibly corresponds to TRBD1 (5 bases). Per germline, CDR1 SGHKS and CDR2 YYEKEE (reference sequence). Trimming took off 5 bases at V and 5 bases at J, with 16 bases between the two ends. This CDR3 is 14 amino acids long. The CDR3 reads CASRLLWGGTEAFF. CDR3 nucleotides: TGTGCCAGCAGATTGTTATGGGGGGGGACTGAAGCTTTCTTT.

J is TRBJ2-7 and V is TRBV15; TRBD2 aligns across 7 bases. V shed 3 bases and J 4 bases; nucleotides not matched to a gene: 12. Per germline, CDR1 LNHNV and CDR2 YYDKDF (reference sequence). The CDR3 runs to 16 residues. CDR3 amino acids: CATSSRPRGKLYEQYF. CDR3 in DNA: TGTGCCACCAGCAGTCGACCGCGGGGGAAGCTGTACGAGCAGTACTTC. The entire variable domain, with the rest obtained from reference TRBV15 and TRBJ2-7, is as follows: DAMVIQNPRYQVTQFGKPVTLSCSQTLNHNVMYWYQQKSSQAPKLLFHYYDKDFNNEADTPDNFQSRRPNTSFCFLDIRSPGLGDTAMYLCATSSRPRGKLYEQYFGPGTRLTVT.

This clone was seen more than once but under ten times. This chain connects TRBV10-3 to TRBJ2-1, with 10 bases matching TRBD2. This CDR3 is built from 16 residues. The V and J ends lost 4 bases and 7 bases, in that order; junction bases with no gene match: 10. Germline V gives CDR1 ENHRY, CDR2 SYGVKD. For the CDR3, the DNA is TGTGCCATCAGTGCACAAGCTAGCGGGAGTACAAATGAGCAGTTCTTC. It specifies CAISAQASGSTNEQFF.